One and the same sample provided the 19 T cell receptor beta chains below, sequenced in a study of blood T cell repertoires in COVID-19. Repertoires were generated with immunoSEQ multiplex PCR, while TCRdb's copy carries only in-frame clones and drops some. Of 400,000 or so clones in the sample, more than 80% are singletons; the top ten hold around 1.1%. The sample consisted of PBMCs or T cells enriched from blood (not recorded which). These receptors originate from a man aged 25-45 years who had recovered from COVID-19.

The DNA for the CDR3 is TGCAGCGTTGTTCGGGAGTTGGGAGAGACCCAGTACTTC. Translation gives CSVVRELGETQYF. The chain couples TRBV29-1 to TRBJ2-5; TRBD2 might be the D (6 bases). CDR1 is SQVTM and CDR2 is ANQGSEA in the germline V gene. Trimming shortened V by 4 bases and J by 4 bases, and 13 bases separated the two germline ends. CDR3 size: 13 residues.

The chain carries TRBV6-4 and TRBJ2-1; the D gene is possibly TRBD2 (6 bases). Deletions cut 6 bases from V and 6 bases from J, with 12 bases between. The V gene's germline CDR1 is MRHNA and CDR2 SNTAGT. There are 13 residues in the CDR3. CDR3 DNA sequence: TGTGCCAGCAGATTTAGCGGCTCCAATGAGCAGTTCTTC. Translated: CASRFSGSNEQFF.

This clone was seen more than once but under ten times. This sequence joins TRBV10-3 and TRBJ1-2, with D perhaps TRBD1 (6 bases). This CDR3 has 15 residues. The V end lost 0 bases, the J end lost 7 bases, and 15 bases lay between the germline ends. Germline V gene data show CDR1 as ENHRY and CDR2 as SYGVKD. CDR3: CAISESTQGYSGYTF. The CDR3, as DNA: TGTGCCATCAGTGAGTCGACTCAGGGGTATAGTGGCTACACCTTC.

The chain uses TRBV30 and TRBJ1-4; the match to TRBD1 covers 9 bases. CDR1 GTSNPN and CDR2 SVGIG come from the germline V gene (reference sequence). This CDR3 has 16 residues. The J segment lost 5 bases and the V segment lost 3 bases, leaving 10 bases of the junction unmatched. CDR3 protein: CAWSLNPGQGNEKLFF. CDR3 in DNA: TGTGCCTGGAGCCTCAATCCGGGACAGGGAAATGAAAAACTGTTTTTT.

The chain recombines TRBV5-5 with TRBJ1-1, with TRBD1 as a possible D gene (6 bases). Germline V gene sequence: CDR1 SGHKS, CDR2 YYEKEE (reference sequence). V was shortened by 2 bases and J by 4 bases, with 12 bases between the two germline ends. This CDR3 is built from 14 residues. This chain's CDR3 is CASSFQGRSTEAFF. CDR3 nucleotides: TGTGCCAGCAGCTTCCAGGGGCGGAGCACTGAAGCTTTCTTT.

The chain combines TRBV3-1 (or the pseudogene TRBV3-2) with TRBJ2-3; 8 positions agree with TRBD1. This CDR3 spans 15 amino acids. After removal of 1 base from V and 4 bases from J, the junction contained 4 bases not matched to a gene. From germline, CDR1 is LGHDT and CDR2 YNNKEL (reference sequence). DNA of the CDR3: TGTGCCAGCAGCCAAGGGGACAGGCTCGCAGATACGCAGTATTTT. Amino acid sequence: CASSQGDRLADTQYF.

The V gene is TRBV28, the J gene TRBJ2-4; 9 bases are shared with TRBD1. Germline V CDR1 and CDR2: MDHEN, SYDVKM. V shed 8 bases and J 1 base; nucleotides not matched to a gene: 6. The CDR3 contains 15 residues. CDR3 protein: CASRGTGMAKNIQYF. The DNA for the CDR3 is TGTGCCAGCCGGGGGACAGGGATGGCCAAAAACATTCAGTACTTC.

The chain recombines TRBV5-1 with TRBJ2-7; 12 positions agree with TRBD2. The CDR3 has 16 amino acids. The germline V gene encodes CDR1 SGHRS and CDR2 YFSETQ. V lost 0 bases, J lost 2 bases, and 3 bases stayed unmatched. CDR3 nucleotide sequence: TGCGCCAGCAGCTTGGCTAGCGGGAGGGTCCCCTACGAGCAGTACTTC. Its protein is CASSLASGRVPYEQYF.

The rearrangement links TRBV5-4 to TRBJ2-5; TRBD2 matches 9 bases. The CDR3 covers 15 residues. Germline CDR1 SGHNT, CDR2 YYREEE (reference sequence). Germline trimming cut 6 bases from V and 1 base from J; bases unmatched to any gene: 7. The CDR3 here is CASTLAGVAQETQYF. The CDR3 coding sequence is TGTGCCAGCACATTAGCGGGAGTGGCCCAAGAGACCCAGTACTTC.

The chain is built from TRBV28 and TRBJ2-7; 7 positions match TRBD2. V gave up 4 bases and J gave up 13 bases; unmatched junction bases: 4. Germline assignment: CDR1 MDHEN and CDR2 SYDVKM. The CDR3 is made up of 10 amino acids. The DNA of the CDR3 is TGTGCCAGCAGTTCCGGGAGGCACTACTTC. This encodes CASSSGRHYF.

The chain combines TRBV20-1 with TRBJ2-3; D may be TRBD1 (5 bases). CDR3 length: 13 amino acids. The V gene lost 3 bases and the J gene lost 4 bases, with 11 bases spanning the gap. The germline CDR1 and CDR2 sequences are DFQATT and SNEGSKA (reference sequence). The chain's CDR3 is CSASLSGSDTQYF. CDR3 nucleotides: TGCAGTGCTAGTCTATCAGGGTCAGATACGCAGTATTTT.

V is TRBV10-1 and J is TRBJ2-4, with 8 bases aligning to TRBD1. The CDR3 is 15 residues long. Germline lookup yields CDR1 WNHNN and CDR2 SYGVQD (reference sequence). The V and J ends lost 9 bases and 0 bases, in that order; junction bases with no gene match: 7. The CDR3 DNA is TGCGCCAGGGGCACAGGGGGACTAGCCAAAAACATTCAGTACTTC. Amino acids: CARGTGGLAKNIQYF.

This clone came up once. The V and J genes are TRBV30 and TRBJ2-1; a possible D gene is TRBD2 (6 bases). The CDR3 is made up of 18 amino acids. From germline, CDR1 is GTSNPN and CDR2 SVGIG (reference sequence). Trimming took 1 base from V and 6 from J, leaving 25 bases between them. In nucleotides, the CDR3 is TGTGCCTGGAGTGGCCTTAGTTGGCCCTCGATGGGGGGCAATGAGCAGTTCTTC. It is translated as CAWSGLSWPSMGGNEQFF. Filled out from reference TRBV30 and TRBJ2-1, the complete variable domain reads SQTIHQWPATLVQPVGSPLSLECTVEGTSNPNLYWYRQAAGRGLQLLFYSVGIGQISSEVPQNLSASRPQDRQFILSSKKLLLSDSGFYLCAWSGLSWPSMGGNEQFFGPGTRLTVL.

The chain employs TRBV18 and TRBJ1-6; possible D gene TRBD1, 6 bases. Per the germline V gene, CDR1 is KGHSH and CDR2 is LQKENI. V lost 8 bases and J lost 0, with 11 bases in between. The CDR3 has 15 residues. The CDR3 spells CASTTGSSYNSPLHF. CDR3 sequence (DNA): TGTGCCAGCACAACAGGGAGCTCCTATAATTCACCCCTCCACTTT.

This clone came up once. The genes are TRBV7-7 and TRBJ2-1; D is unclear. The CDR3 length is 13 residues. V was clipped by 0 bases and J by 6 bases, with 6 bases between them. Per the germline V gene, CDR1 is SSHAT and CDR2 is FNYEAQ (reference sequence). CDR3 region: CASSLAPSNEQFF. CDR3 coding DNA: TGTGCCAGCAGCTTAGCGCCCAGCAATGAGCAGTTCTTC.

J is TRBJ2-7 and V is TRBV7-3, with TRBD1 as a possible D gene (5 bases). This CDR3 has 13 amino acids. Trimming took off 6 bases at V and 5 bases at J, with 14 bases between the two ends. In germline, CDR1 is SGHTA, CDR2 FQGTGA. The CDR3 here is CASSQEQGHEQYF. Here the CDR3 DNA reads TGTGCCAGCAGTCAAGAGCAGGGCCACGAGCAGTACTTC.

This sequence joins TRBV11-3 and TRBJ2-1, with TRBD1 matching over 7 bases. The germline gives CDR1 SGHNT, CDR2 YENEEA. This CDR3 contains 15 residues. After removal of 5 bases from V and 0 bases from J, the junction contained 4 bases not matched to a gene. The CDR3 nucleotides are TGTGCCAGCAGCCTGGGGACAGCCTCCTACAATGAGCAGTTCTTC. Amino acid sequence: CASSLGTASYNEQFF.

V gene TRBV11-2 combines with J gene TRBJ1-1, with 9 bases matching TRBD1. The CDR3 spans 15 residues. CDR1 and CDR2 (germline): SGHAT, FQNNGV. The V segment lost 4 bases and the J segment 4 bases; nucleotides outside the gene matches: 7. The CDR3 sequence is CASSSVGQGVTEAFF. CDR3 nucleotides: TGTGCCAGCAGCTCCGTGGGACAGGGTGTCACTGAAGCTTTCTTT.

V gene TRBV28 combines with J gene TRBJ1-2; 10 nucleotides line up with TRBD1. Germline V gene data show CDR1 as MDHEN and CDR2 as SYDVKM. This CDR3 is 15 amino acids long. The trim removed 4 bases at V and 8 bases at J, leaving 10 bases unmatched. The CDR3 sequence is CASSSPGTGEGGYTF. CDR3 in DNA: TGTGCCAGCAGTTCCCCCGGGACAGGGGAAGGGGGCTACACCTTC.